The 19 T cell receptor beta chains reported below all come from one sample, sequenced in a study of a mutant IDH1 vaccine in newly diagnosed glioma. Their target antigens are unknown. The table came from immunoSEQ multiplex PCR; TCRdb's copy has only in-frame clones and leaves some out. The sample consists of about 82,000 clones, 65% to 90% of them appearing once. Indicated time point: week 23, last vaccination. Vaccination comprised doses that each held 300 ug of mutant IDH1 20-mer peptide, plus topical imiquimod. Material: PBMCs, obtained from a glioma patient whose treatment included an IDH1 peptide vaccine. Receptors originate from a young man with glioma. Some clones in this sample may be carry-over from other donors' samples.

The rearrangement uses TRBV28 and TRBJ1-5; unclear D gene. The germline V and J ends were trimmed by 3 bases and 8 bases, with 14 bases remaining between them. The CDR3 is 14 residues long. Germline V gene sequence: CDR1 MDHEN, CDR2 SYDVKM. The CDR3 sequence: CASSLVPQKEPQHF. In nucleotides, the CDR3 is TGTGCCAGCAGTTTGGTGCCCCAAAAGGAGCCCCAGCATTTT.

This clone was seen just once. The V call is TRBV19, the J call TRBJ1-1; D is uncertain. CDR1 is LNHDA, CDR2 SQIVND, per germline (reference sequence). The germline V and J ends were trimmed by 6 bases and 1 base, with 12 bases remaining between them. The CDR3 sequence is 14 residues long. The CDR3 loop reads CASRFRATNTEAFF. The CDR3 DNA sequence: TGTGCCAGTAGGTTTAGGGCGACGAACACTGAAGCTTTCTTT.

V and J are TRBV6-6 and TRBJ1-1; D is perhaps TRBD1 (5 bases). V was clipped by 3 bases and J by 3 bases, with 14 bases between them. This CDR3 contains 15 residues. CDR1 MNHNY and CDR2 SVGAGI come from the germline V gene (reference sequence). This CDR3 is CASSYPRGGDTEAFF. CDR3 in DNA: TGTGCCAGCAGTTATCCCCGGGGGGGGGACACTGAAGCTTTCTTT.

This chain joins TRBV4-3 and TRBJ2-2; D possibly matches TRBD1 or TRBD2 (5 bases each). The germline gives CDR1 LGHNA, CDR2 YSLEER. This CDR3 contains 16 residues. The V end lost 1 base, the J end lost 0 bases, and 9 bases lay between the germline ends. CDR3 sequence (DNA): TGCGCCAGCAGCCAAGTTTGGGGGTCGAACACCGGGGAGCTGTTTTTT. Translation gives CASSQVWGSNTGELFF.

The rearrangement joins TRBV6-1 to TRBJ1-6; TRBD1 might be the D (6 bases). Trimming cost V 6 bases and J 7 bases, with 13 bases left between them. This CDR3 comprises 14 residues. Per germline, CDR1 MNHNS and CDR2 SASEGT. The CDR3 sequence is CASRAGVVNSPLHF. CDR3 bases: TGTGCCAGCAGGGCAGGGGTCGTGAATTCACCCCTCCACTTT.

The rearrangement links TRBV27 to TRBJ1-5; 9 nucleotides match TRBD1. The germline V gene encodes CDR1 MNHEY and CDR2 SMNVEV (reference sequence). With 5 bases clipped from V and 1 base from J, the junction kept 12 bases outside the gene matches. The CDR3 has 18 residues. The CDR3 DNA is TGTGCCAGCAGTCCCGGACAGGGGCCGATTCCAAGCAATCAGCCCCAGCATTTT. Translated, it gives CASSPGQGPIPSNQPQHF.

V and J are TRBV2 and TRBJ1-2; perhaps TRBD1 as D (6 bases). The V end was cut by 1 base, the J end by 6 bases, with 12 bases between. The length of the CDR3 is 14 residues. The germline CDR1 and CDR2 sequences are SNHLY and FYNNEI. DNA of the CDR3: TGTGCCAGCAGTGAAGAGTCAGGGGCGAATGGCTACACCTTC. Residues: CASSEESGANGYTF.

The chain recombines TRBV4-3 with TRBJ1-2; 8 bases match TRBD1. Trimming at V came to 0 bases and at J to 6 bases, leaving 9 bases not matched to a gene. The CDR3 extends over 16 amino acids. Looked up from germline, CDR1 is LGHNA and CDR2 is YSLEER. This chain's CDR3 is CASSQDSRTGWDGYTF. The CDR3 region has the DNA TGCGCCAGCAGCCAAGACTCACGGACAGGGTGGGATGGCTACACCTTC.

The chain couples TRBV25-1 to TRBJ1-2; D remains ambiguous. There are 15 residues in the CDR3. CDR1 is MGHDK and CDR2 is SYGVNS in the germline V gene. V lost 4 bases and J 2 bases, leaving 14 bases between the germline ends. The CDR3: CASSGYHEMNYGYTF. In nucleotides, the CDR3 is TGTGCCAGCAGTGGCTACCACGAGATGAACTATGGCTACACCTTC.

The chain has TRBV2 and TRBJ1-2; tentatively, D is TRBD1 (5 bases). The germline CDR1 and CDR2 sequences are SNHLY and FYNNEI. The length of the CDR3 is 13 residues. Trimming pared 6 bases from V and 3 bases from J, leaving 11 bases between. The CDR3, as DNA: TGTGCCAGCAGAGGGGACTTGGACTATGGCTACACCTTC. It encodes CASRGDLDYGYTF. The entire variable domain, with the rest obtained from reference TRBV2 and TRBJ1-2, is as follows: EPEVTQTPSHQVTQMGQEVILRCVPISNHLYFYWYRQILGQKVEFLVSFYNNEISEKSEIFDDQFSVERPDGSNFTLKIRSTKLEDSAMYFCASRGDLDYGYTFGSGTRLTVV.

This clone was seen more than once but under ten times. The chain recombines TRBV9 with TRBJ1-3; D remains ambiguous. With 4 bases removed from V and 0 bases from J, the gap between germline ends came to 17 bases. The CDR3 covers 17 residues. Germline CDR1 reads SGDLS; CDR2 reads YYNGEE. DNA of the CDR3: TGTGCCAGCAGCCCAGACCTATCCGCCAACTCTGGAAACACCATATATTTT. Translated: CASSPDLSANSGNTIYF. The full variable domain, with the rest looked up from reference TRBV9 and TRBJ1-3, is DSGVTQTPKHLITATGQRVTLRCSPRSGDLSVYWYQQSLDQGLQFLIQYYNGEERAKGNILERFSAQQFPDLHSELNLSSLELGDSALYFCASSPDLSANSGNTIYFGEGSWLTVV.

This clone occurred a few times. The rearrangement uses TRBV19 and TRBJ2-3, with D possibly being TRBD1 or TRBD2 (5 bases each). Trimming took off 7 bases at V and 3 bases at J, with 23 bases between the two ends. Germline values: CDR1 LNHDA, CDR2 SQIVND (reference sequence). The CDR3 totals 17 residues. This CDR3 reads CASTPGTWLSSTDTQYF. The CDR3 nucleotides are TGTGCCAGTACTCCAGGGACGTGGTTATCCTCAACAGATACGCAGTATTTT.

The J gene is TRBJ1-5, the V gene TRBV28; no reliable D call. V lost 6 bases and J lost 5, with 11 bases in between. The germline V gene has CDR1 MDHEN and CDR2 SYDVKM. The CDR3 consists of 13 residues. DNA of the CDR3: TGTGCCAGCAGAGGGCGGAGGGATCAGCCCCAGCATTTT. Translating gives CASRGRRDQPQHF.

CDR3 bases: TGCGCCAGCAGCTTGGCTACGGGACAGGGCTCACCCCTCCACTTT. It translates to CASSLATGQGSPLHF. The rearrangement links TRBV5-1 to TRBJ1-6; 9 bases line up with TRBD1. Trimming at V came to 0 bases and at J to 10 bases, leaving 5 bases not matched to a gene. Germline V gene lookup returns CDR1 SGHRS and CDR2 YFSETQ. The CDR3 is made up of 15 amino acids. The full variable domain, its missing parts supplied by reference TRBV5-1 and TRBJ1-6, is KAGVTQTPRYLIKTRGQQVTLSCSPISGHRSVSWYQQTPGQGLQFLFEYFSETQRNKGNFPGRFSGRQFSNSRSEMNVSTLELGDSALYLCASSLATGQGSPLHFGNGTRLTVT.

This chain links TRBV20-1 with TRBJ1-1; D not certain. Per germline, CDR1 DFQATT and CDR2 SNEGSKA (reference sequence). The CDR3 contains 11 residues. V lost 3 bases to trimming and J lost 3 bases, with 5 bases between them. Here the CDR3 reads CSARTYTEAFF. CDR3 nucleotide sequence: TGCAGTGCTAGGACCTACACTGAAGCTTTCTTT.

The chain combines TRBV6-1 with TRBJ2-5; TRBD2 agrees at 11 bases. After removal of 2 bases from V and 5 bases from J, the junction contained 1 base not matched to a gene. In germline, CDR1 is MNHNS, CDR2 SASEGT. The CDR3 has 14 amino acids. The CDR3 region has the DNA TGTGCCAGCAGTGAATTAGCGGGAGGGGAGACCCAGTACTTC. It yields the protein CASSELAGGETQYF.

The chain has TRBV9 and TRBJ2-7, with D perhaps TRBD1 or TRBD2 (5 bases each). The CDR3 is 14 amino acids. The V end lost 0 bases, the J end lost 2 bases, and 9 bases lay between the germline ends. The germline V gene has CDR1 SGDLS and CDR2 YYNGEE. CDR3 nucleotides: TGTGCCAGCAGCGTAGGAGGGGCGACCTACGAGCAGTACTTC. Its protein is CASSVGGATYEQYF.

V gene TRBV9 combines with J gene TRBJ1-4; D unresolved. With 0 bases removed from V and 5 bases from J, the gap between germline ends came to 5 bases. This CDR3 is built from 13 residues. The germline gives CDR1 SGDLS, CDR2 YYNGEE. The CDR3 sequence is CASSVGRNEKLFF. The CDR3 DNA follows: TGTGCCAGCAGCGTAGGGAGGAATGAAAAACTGTTTTTT.

This clone was seen only a few times. This sequence joins TRBV5-6 and TRBJ1-4; D remains unclear. The CDR3 consists of 17 residues. Trimming stripped 2 bases from V and 0 bases from J, with 14 bases between. Germline CDR1 and CDR2: SGHDT and YYEEEE. CDR3 region: CASSFGRFGATNEKLFF. The CDR3 DNA follows: TGTGCCAGCAGCTTTGGACGCTTCGGAGCAACTAATGAAAAACTGTTTTTT. The full variable domain, completed using reference TRBV5-6 and TRBJ1-4, is DAGVTQSPTHLIKTRGQQVTLRCSPKSGHDTVSWYQQALGQGPQFIFQYYEEEERQRGNFPDRFSGHQFPNYSSELNVNALLLGDSALYLCASSFGRFGATNEKLFFGSGTQLSVL.